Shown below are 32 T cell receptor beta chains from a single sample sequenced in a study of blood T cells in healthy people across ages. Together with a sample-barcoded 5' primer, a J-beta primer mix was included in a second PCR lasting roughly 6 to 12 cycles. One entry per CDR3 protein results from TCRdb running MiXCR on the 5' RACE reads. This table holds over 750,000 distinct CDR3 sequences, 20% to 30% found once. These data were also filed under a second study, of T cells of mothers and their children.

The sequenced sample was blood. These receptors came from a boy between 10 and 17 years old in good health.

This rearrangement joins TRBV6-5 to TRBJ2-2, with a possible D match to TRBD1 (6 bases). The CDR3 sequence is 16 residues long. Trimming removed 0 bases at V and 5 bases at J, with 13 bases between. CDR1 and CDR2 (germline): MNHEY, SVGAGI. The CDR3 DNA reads TGTGCCAGCAGTTACTCCACAGGGAAATGGACCGGGGAGCTGTTTTTT. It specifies CASSYSTGKWTGELFF.

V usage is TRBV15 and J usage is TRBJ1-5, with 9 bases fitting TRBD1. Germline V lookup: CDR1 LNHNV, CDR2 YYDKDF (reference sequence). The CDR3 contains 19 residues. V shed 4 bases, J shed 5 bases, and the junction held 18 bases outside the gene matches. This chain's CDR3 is CATSTRRTTGTGYYQPQHF. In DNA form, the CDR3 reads TGTGCCACCAGCACACGAAGGACAACTGGGACAGGGTATTATCAGCCCCAGCATTTT.

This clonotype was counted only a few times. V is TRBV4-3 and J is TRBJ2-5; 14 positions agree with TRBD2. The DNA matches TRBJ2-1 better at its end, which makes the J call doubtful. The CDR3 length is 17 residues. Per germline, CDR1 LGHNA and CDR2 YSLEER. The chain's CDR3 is CASSQDSTSGGDNEQFF. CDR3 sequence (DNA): TGCGCCAGCAGCCAAGATTCGACTAGCGGGGGGGACAATGAGCAGTTCTTC.

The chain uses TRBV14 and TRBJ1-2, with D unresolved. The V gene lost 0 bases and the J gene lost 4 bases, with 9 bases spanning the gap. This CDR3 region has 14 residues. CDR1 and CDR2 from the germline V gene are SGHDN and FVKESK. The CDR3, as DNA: TGTGCCAGCAGCCAAGATCATAAGCGCTATGGCTACACCTTC. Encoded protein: CASSQDHKRYGYTF.

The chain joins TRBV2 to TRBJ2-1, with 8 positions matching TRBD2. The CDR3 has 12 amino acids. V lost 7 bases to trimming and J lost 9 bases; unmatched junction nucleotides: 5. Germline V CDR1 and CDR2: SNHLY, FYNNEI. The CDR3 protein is CASTFSGVEQFF. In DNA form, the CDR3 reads TGTGCCAGCACCTTTAGCGGGGTTGAGCAGTTCTTC.

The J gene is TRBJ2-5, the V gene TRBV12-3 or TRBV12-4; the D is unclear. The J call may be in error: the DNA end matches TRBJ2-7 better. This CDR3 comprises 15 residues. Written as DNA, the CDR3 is TGTGCCAGCAGTTTAGCCCCGGGCATCACCTACGAGCAGTACTTC. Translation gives CASSLAPGITYEQYF.

CDR3: CASSLESSKGRETQYF. In DNA form, the CDR3 reads TGTGCCAGCAGCTTAGAGTCCTCAAAGGGTCGAGAGACCCAGTACTTC. This chain connects TRBV11-3 to TRBJ2-5; D remains unclear. The CDR3 has 16 residues. Germline assignment: CDR1 SGHNT and CDR2 YENEEA. V dropped 0 bases and J dropped 4 bases, with 15 bases sitting between them.

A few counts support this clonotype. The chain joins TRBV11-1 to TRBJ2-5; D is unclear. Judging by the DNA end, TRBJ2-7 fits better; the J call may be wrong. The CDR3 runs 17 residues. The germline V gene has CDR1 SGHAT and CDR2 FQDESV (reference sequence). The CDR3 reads CASTTQPGGPSTYEQYF. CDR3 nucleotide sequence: TGTGCCAGCACTACACAACCGGGCGGACCCTCTACATACGAGCAGTACTTC.

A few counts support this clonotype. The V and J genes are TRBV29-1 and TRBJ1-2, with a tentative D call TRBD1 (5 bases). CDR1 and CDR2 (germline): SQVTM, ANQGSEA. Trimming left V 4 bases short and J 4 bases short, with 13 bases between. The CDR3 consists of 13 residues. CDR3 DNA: TGCAGCGTTGGGCCAGGGCTTGGCTATGGCTACACCTTC. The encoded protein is CSVGPGLGYGYTF.

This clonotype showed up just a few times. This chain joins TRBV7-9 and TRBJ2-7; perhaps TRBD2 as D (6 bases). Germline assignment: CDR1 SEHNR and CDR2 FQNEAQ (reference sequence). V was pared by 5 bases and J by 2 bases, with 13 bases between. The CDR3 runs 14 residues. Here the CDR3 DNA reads TGTGCCAGCAGCAACCGGGACTCCGCCTACGAGCAGTACTTC. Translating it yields CASSNRDSAYEQYF.

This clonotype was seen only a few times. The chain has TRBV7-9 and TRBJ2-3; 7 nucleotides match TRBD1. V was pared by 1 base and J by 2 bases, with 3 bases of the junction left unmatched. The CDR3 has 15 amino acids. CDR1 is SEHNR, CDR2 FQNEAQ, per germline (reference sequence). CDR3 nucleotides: TGTGCCAGCAGCTTAGGGGACAGCCTCACAGATACGCAGTATTTT. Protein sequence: CASSLGDSLTDTQYF.

The CDR3: CASSLTGLGRYEQYF. The CDR3 DNA follows: TGTGCCAGCAGCTTGACGGGGTTGGGGAGGTACGAGCAGTACTTC. The genes are TRBV27 and TRBJ2-5; tentative D call: TRBD2 (6 bases). The J call may be in error: the DNA end matches TRBJ2-7 better. Germline CDR1 reads MNHEY; CDR2 reads SMNVEV (reference sequence). CDR3 length equals 15 residues.

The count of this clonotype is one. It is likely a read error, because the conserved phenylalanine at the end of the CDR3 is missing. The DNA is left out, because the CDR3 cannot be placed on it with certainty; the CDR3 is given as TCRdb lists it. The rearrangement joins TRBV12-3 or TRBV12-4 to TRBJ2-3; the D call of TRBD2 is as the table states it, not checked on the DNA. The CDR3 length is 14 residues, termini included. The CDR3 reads CASSWGVSTDAEYS.

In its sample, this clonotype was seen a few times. The CDR3 region is CASSEGGQGGADTQYF. The CDR3 coding sequence is TGTGCCAGCAGCGAAGGGGGGCAGGGCGGAGCAGATACGCAGTATTTT. V gene TRBV3-1 combines with J gene TRBJ2-3; D is possibly TRBD1 or TRBD2 (6 bases each). CDR3 length: 16 residues. The germline CDR1 and CDR2 sequences are LGHDT and YNNKEL (reference sequence). V was pared by 5 bases and J by 4 bases, with 19 bases between.

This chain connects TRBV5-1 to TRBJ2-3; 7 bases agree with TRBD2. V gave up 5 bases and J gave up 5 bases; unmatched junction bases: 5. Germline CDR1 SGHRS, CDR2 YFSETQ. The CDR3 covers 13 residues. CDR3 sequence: CASSLERGDTQYF. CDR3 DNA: TGCGCCAGCAGTCTGGAGCGGGGAGATACGCAGTATTTT.

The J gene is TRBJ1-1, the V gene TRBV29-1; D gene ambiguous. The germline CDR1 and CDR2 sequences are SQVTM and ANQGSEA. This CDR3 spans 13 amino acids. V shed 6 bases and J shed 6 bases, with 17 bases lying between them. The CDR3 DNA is TGCAGCGTGGAACCATGGAGTAAAGCTGAAGCTTTCTTT. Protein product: CSVEPWSKAEAFF.

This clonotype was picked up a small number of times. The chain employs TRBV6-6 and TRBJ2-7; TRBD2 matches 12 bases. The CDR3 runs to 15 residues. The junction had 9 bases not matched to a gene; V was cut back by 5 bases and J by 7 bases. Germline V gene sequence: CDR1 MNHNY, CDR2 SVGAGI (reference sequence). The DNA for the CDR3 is TGTGCCAGCAGTCCGACTAGCGGGAGAGCGGGGGAGCAGTACTTC. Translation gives CASSPTSGRAGEQYF.

The CDR3 DNA reads as TGTGCCAGCAGCTTAACGGTGGGTTCTCGATACTACGAGCAGTACTTC. Residues: CASSLTVGSRYYEQYF. This rearrangement joins TRBV7-9 to TRBJ2-7; D is unresolved. V was pared by 2 bases and J by 3 bases, with 17 bases between. Germline-derived CDR1 and CDR2 are SEHNR and FQNEAQ (reference sequence). The CDR3 spans 16 residues.

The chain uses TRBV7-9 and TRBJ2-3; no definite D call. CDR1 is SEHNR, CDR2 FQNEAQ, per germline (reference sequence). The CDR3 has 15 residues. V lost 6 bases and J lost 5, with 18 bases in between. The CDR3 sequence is CASRRTTPSGDTQYF. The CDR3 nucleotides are TGTGCCAGCAGGCGCACGACCCCCTCAGGAGATACGCAGTATTTT.

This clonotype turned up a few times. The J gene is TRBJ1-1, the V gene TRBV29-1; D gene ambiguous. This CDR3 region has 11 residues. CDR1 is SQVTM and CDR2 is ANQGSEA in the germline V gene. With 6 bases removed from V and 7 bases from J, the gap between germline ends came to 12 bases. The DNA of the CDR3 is TGCAGCGTAGCACAAGGGATTGAAGCTTTCTTT. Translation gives CSVAQGIEAFF.

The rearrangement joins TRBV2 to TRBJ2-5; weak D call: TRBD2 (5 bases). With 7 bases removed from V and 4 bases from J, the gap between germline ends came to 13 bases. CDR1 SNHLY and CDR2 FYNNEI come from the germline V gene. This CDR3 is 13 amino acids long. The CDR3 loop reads CASNRGPIETQYF. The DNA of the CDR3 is TGTGCCAGCAACCGGGGTCCGATAGAGACCCAGTACTTC.

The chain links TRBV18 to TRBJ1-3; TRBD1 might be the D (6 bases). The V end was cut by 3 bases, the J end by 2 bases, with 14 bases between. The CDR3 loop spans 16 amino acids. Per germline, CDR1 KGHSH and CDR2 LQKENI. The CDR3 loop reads CASSPDSLGAGNTIYF. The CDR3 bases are TGTGCCAGCTCACCGGACAGTCTCGGGGCTGGAAACACCATATATTTT.

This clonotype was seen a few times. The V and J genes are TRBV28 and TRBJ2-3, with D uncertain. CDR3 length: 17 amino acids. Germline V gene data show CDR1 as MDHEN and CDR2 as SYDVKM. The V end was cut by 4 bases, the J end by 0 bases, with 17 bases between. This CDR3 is CASSSAWAETSTDTQYF. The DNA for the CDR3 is TGTGCCAGCAGTTCAGCCTGGGCGGAAACTAGCACAGATACGCAGTATTTT.

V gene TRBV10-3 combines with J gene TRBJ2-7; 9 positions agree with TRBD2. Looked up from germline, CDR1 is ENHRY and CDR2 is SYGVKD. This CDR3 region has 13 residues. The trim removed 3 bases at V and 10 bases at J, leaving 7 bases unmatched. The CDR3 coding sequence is TGTGCCATCAGTGAAGAGCGGGAGGTTTCCCAGTACTTC. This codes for CAISEEREVSQYF.

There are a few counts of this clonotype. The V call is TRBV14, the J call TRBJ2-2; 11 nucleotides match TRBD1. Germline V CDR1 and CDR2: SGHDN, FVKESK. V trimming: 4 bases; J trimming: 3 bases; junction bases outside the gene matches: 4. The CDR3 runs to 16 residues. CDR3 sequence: CASSRRGQGDTGELFF. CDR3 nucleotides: TGTGCCAGCAGCCGCCGGGGACAGGGGGACACCGGGGAGCTGTTTTTT. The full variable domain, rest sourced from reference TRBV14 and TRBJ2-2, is EAGVTQFPSHSVIEKGQTVTLRCDPISGHDNLYWYRRVMGKEIKFLLHFVKESKQDESGMPNNRFLAERTGGTYSTLKVQPAELEDSGVYFCASSRRGQGDTGELFFGEGSRLTVL.

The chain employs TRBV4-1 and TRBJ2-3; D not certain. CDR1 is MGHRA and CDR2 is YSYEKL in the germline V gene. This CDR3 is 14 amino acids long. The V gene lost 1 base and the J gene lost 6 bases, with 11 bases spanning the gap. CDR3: CASSQAAERDTQYF. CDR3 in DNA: TGCGCCAGCAGCCAAGCCGCGGAGAGGGATACGCAGTATTTT.

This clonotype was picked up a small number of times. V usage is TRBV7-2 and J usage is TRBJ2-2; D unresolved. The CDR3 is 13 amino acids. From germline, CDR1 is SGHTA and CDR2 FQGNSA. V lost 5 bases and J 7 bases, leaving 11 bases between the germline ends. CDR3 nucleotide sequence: TGTGCCAGCAGCATTCAGTTGGTCGGGGAGCTGTTTTTT. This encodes CASSIQLVGELFF.

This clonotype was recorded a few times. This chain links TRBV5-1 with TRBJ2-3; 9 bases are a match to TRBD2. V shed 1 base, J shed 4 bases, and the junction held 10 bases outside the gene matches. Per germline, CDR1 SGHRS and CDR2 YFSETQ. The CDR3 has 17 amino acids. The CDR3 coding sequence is TGCGCCAGCAGCTTGAGTAGTAGCGGGGGTGGTGCAGATACGCAGTATTTT. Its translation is CASSLSSSGGGADTQYF. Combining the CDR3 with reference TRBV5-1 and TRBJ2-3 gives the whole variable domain KAGVTQTPRYLIKTRGQQVTLSCSPISGHRSVSWYQQTPGQGLQFLFEYFSETQRNKGNFPGRFSGRQFSNSRSEMNVSTLELGDSALYLCASSLSSSGGGADTQYFGPGTRLTVL.

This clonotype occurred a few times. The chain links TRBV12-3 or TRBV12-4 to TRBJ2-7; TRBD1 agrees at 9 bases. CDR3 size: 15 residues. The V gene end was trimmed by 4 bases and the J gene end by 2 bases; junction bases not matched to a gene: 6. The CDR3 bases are TGTGCCAGCAGTTGGGGGACAGGGATAACCTACGAGCAGTACTTC. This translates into CASSWGTGITYEQYF.

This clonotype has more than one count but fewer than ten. The CDR3 reads CASARMGGSGEKLFF. The CDR3 bases are TGTGCTAGTGCCAGGATGGGAGGGTCCGGTGAAAAACTGTTTTTT. This chain links TRBV12-5 with TRBJ1-4; D uncertain. CDR3 length: 15 amino acids. Per the germline V gene, CDR1 is LGHNT and CDR2 is FRNRAP. The V and J ends lost 7 bases and 7 bases respectively, with 19 bases between them.

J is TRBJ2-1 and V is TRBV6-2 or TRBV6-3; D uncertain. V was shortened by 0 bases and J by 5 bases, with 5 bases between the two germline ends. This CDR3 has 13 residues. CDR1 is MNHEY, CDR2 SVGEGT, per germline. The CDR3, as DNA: TGTGCCAGCAGTTACTCGCTGAACAATGAGCAGTTCTTC. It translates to CASSYSLNNEQFF.

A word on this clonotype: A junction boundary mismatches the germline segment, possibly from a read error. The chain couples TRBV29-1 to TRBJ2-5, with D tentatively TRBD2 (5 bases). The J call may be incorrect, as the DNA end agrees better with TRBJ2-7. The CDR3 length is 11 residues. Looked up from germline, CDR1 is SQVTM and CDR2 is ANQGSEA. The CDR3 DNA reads TGCGGCGTTGGGGAGTGGGGCGAGCAGTACTTC. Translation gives CGVGEWGEQYF.